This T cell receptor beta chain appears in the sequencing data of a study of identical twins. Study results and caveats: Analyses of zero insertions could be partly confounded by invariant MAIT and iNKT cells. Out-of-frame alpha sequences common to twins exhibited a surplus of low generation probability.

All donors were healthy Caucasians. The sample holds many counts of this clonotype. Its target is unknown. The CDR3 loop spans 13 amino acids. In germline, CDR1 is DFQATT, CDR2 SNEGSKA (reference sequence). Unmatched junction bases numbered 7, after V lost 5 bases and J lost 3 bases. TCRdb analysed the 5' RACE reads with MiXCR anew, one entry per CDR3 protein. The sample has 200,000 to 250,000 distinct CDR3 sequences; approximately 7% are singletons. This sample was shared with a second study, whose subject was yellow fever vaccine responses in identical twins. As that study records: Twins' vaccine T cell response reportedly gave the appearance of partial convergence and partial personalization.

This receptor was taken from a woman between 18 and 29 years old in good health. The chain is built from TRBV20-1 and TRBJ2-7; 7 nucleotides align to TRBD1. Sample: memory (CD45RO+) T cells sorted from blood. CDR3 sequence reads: CSALIGTDYEQYF. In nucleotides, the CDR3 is TGCAGTGCTTTAATCGGGACAGACTACGAGCAGTACTTC.